Below are 25 T cell receptor beta chains sequenced from a single sample in a study of long-term antiretroviral therapy in people with HIV. immunoSEQ v3.0 was run at survey level. TCRdb's table, derived via immunoSEQ multiplex PCR, lists solely in-frame clones and lacks some. The table lists about 23,000 clones, 85% of them singletons. The material sequenced was unsorted PBMCs, taken 1.6 years after starting antiretroviral therapy. The receptors here all came from a man aged 40-50 years with HIV.

The chain carries TRBV5-6 and TRBJ2-6; D call uncertain. CDR1 and CDR2 (germline): SGHDT, YYEEEE. Trimming took off 4 bases at V and 0 bases at J, with 11 bases between the two ends. The CDR3 covers 16 residues. In DNA form, the CDR3 reads TGTGCCAGCAGCCCAAGTCAGATCTCTGGGGCCAACGTCCTGACTTTC. Protein: CASSPSQISGANVLTF.

V is TRBV11-2 and J is TRBJ2-7, with a possible D match to TRBD2 (6 bases). Germline CDR1 SGHAT, CDR2 FQNNGV. V was shortened by 2 bases and J by 0 bases, with 11 bases between the two germline ends. CDR3 length equals 15 residues. The CDR3 bases are TGTGCCAGCAGCTTATATGACGGGAGCTCCTACGAGCAGTACTTC. As protein: CASSLYDGSSYEQYF.

The chain has TRBV29-1 and TRBJ1-1, with 11 positions matching TRBD1. Trimming took 7 bases from V and 4 from J; bases not matched to a gene: 5. The CDR3 has 13 amino acids. Germline V gene lookup returns CDR1 SQVTM and CDR2 ANQGSEA. The chain's CDR3 is CSAGQGASTEAFF. CDR3 in DNA: TGCAGCGCAGGACAGGGGGCAAGCACTGAAGCTTTCTTT. Full variable domain (outside the CDR3, taken from reference TRBV29-1 and TRBJ1-1): SAVISQKPSRDICQRGTSLTIQCQVDSQVTMMFWYRQQPGQSLTLIATANQGSEATYESGFVIDKFPISRPNLTFSTLTVSNMSPEDSSIYLCSAGQGASTEAFFGQGTRLTVV.

The rearrangement links TRBV2 to TRBJ1-5, with 9 positions matching TRBD1. The germline CDR1 and CDR2 sequences are SNHLY and FYNNEI. The V gene end was trimmed by 2 bases and the J gene end by 5 bases; junction bases not matched to a gene: 4. The CDR3 is 15 amino acids. CDR3 sequence (DNA): TGTGCCAGCAGTGAAACGGGACAGGGAGATCAGCCCCAGCATTTT. Translated: CASSETGQGDQPQHF.

DNA for the CDR3: TGTGCCAGCAGTTCTCATAGCGGGACCGGTGGGGCTGAGCAGTTCTTC. Amino acid sequence: CASSSHSGTGGAEQFF. V and J are TRBV6-5 and TRBJ2-1; 8 bases are shared with TRBD2. After removal of 4 bases from V and 9 bases from J, the junction contained 14 bases not matched to a gene. This CDR3 is 16 amino acids long. CDR1 is MNHEY and CDR2 is SVGAGI in the germline V gene.

This chain connects TRBV19 to TRBJ1-5, with D perhaps matching TRBD1 (6 bases). Per germline, CDR1 LNHDA and CDR2 SQIVND (reference sequence). V was shortened by 3 bases and J by 4 bases, with 13 bases between the two germline ends. There are 15 residues in the CDR3. The CDR3, as DNA: TGTGCCAGTAGTATGGGGGGGGCGCGTAATCAGCCCCAGCATTTT. Its translation: CASSMGGARNQPQHF.

The gene calls are TRBV10-3 and TRBJ2-2; 8 nucleotides match TRBD1. J lost 6 bases, V lost 11 bases, and 5 bases had no gene match. CDR1 and CDR2 from the germline V gene are ENHRY and SYGVKD. The CDR3 is 12 amino acids. The CDR3 coding sequence is TGTGCCGTCGACAGGGGCGCCGGGGAGCTGTTTTTT. This codes for CAVDRGAGELFF.

The chain uses TRBV5-1 and TRBJ2-1; TRBD2 matches at 9 bases. This CDR3 is built from 16 residues. J gave up 9 bases and V 1 base, and 11 bases lay outside the gene matches. Germline CDR1 is SGHRS and CDR2 is YFSETQ. DNA for the CDR3: TGCGCCAGCAGCTTGTCTAGCGGGAATGCTTTCGGTGAGCAGTTCTTC. It translates to CASSLSSGNAFGEQFF.

The chain joins TRBV2 to TRBJ2-7; D remains ambiguous. The CDR3 consists of 14 residues. Trimming removed 3 bases from V and 0 bases from J, with 9 bases in between. The V gene's germline CDR1 is SNHLY and CDR2 FYNNEI. CDR3: CASSDGRHSYEQYF. For the CDR3, the DNA is TGTGCCAGCAGTGATGGCCGTCACTCCTACGAGCAGTACTTC.

This clone has just a few counts. The gene calls are TRBV4-1 and TRBJ2-7; D gene unclear. Between the trimmed V and J ends, which lost 0 bases and 3 bases, there was a span of 6 bases. The germline CDR1 and CDR2 sequences are MGHRA and YSYEKL. The CDR3 consists of 13 residues. The CDR3 DNA follows: TGCGCCAGCAGCCAAGATGCTGGCTACGAGCAGTACTTC. This translates into CASSQDAGYEQYF.

V gene TRBV5-6 combines with J gene TRBJ1-5; the D gene is possibly TRBD1 (6 bases). The CDR3 is 14 residues long. CDR1 and CDR2 (germline): SGHDT, YYEEEE. Trimming stripped 3 bases from V and 3 bases from J, with 10 bases between. This chain's CDR3 is CASSSGHFNQPQHF. CDR3 bases: TGTGCCAGCAGCTCGGGACATTTCAATCAGCCCCAGCATTTT.

The chain recombines TRBV29-1 with TRBJ1-4, with D maybe TRBD1 (6 bases). Germline CDR1 SQVTM, CDR2 ANQGSEA. The CDR3 length is 13 residues. The V end lost 1 base, the J end lost 8 bases, and 11 bases lay between the germline ends. CDR3 region: CSVEAGGGEKLFF. Here the CDR3 DNA reads TGCAGCGTTGAAGCGGGAGGGGGAGAAAAACTGTTTTTT.

V is TRBV5-1 and J is TRBJ2-7; 9 bases fit TRBD1. Trimming cost V 4 bases and J 7 bases; bases outside gene matches: 15. Germline V gene sequence: CDR1 SGHRS, CDR2 YFSETQ. There are 16 residues in the CDR3. The chain's CDR3 is CASSPTQGAGLREQYF. CDR3 nucleotides: TGCGCCAGCAGCCCGACACAGGGGGCAGGGCTGAGGGAGCAGTACTTC.

The chain is built from TRBV6-5 and TRBJ2-7, with D possibly matching TRBD1 (5 bases). The V gene lost 0 bases and the J gene lost 2 bases, with 8 bases spanning the gap. Germline V CDR1 and CDR2: MNHEY, SVGAGI. CDR3 length: 14 amino acids. The DNA for the CDR3 is TGTGCCAGCAGTTACTCTTGGGGCCCCTACGAGCAGTACTTC. It specifies CASSYSWGPYEQYF.

The V and J genes are TRBV27 and TRBJ2-7; D unclear. Per germline, CDR1 MNHEY and CDR2 SMNVEV (reference sequence). This CDR3 region has 14 residues. Trimming removed 5 bases at V and 7 bases at J, with 18 bases between. CDR3 bases: TGTGCCAGCAGTCCGGTGGACCGTCTCGGTGAGCAGTACTTC. Protein sequence: CASSPVDRLGEQYF.

The count of this clone is one. The chain joins TRBV5-1 to TRBJ1-1; tentatively, D is TRBD1 (5 bases). Germline V gene lookup returns CDR1 SGHRS and CDR2 YFSETQ. V was clipped by 0 bases and J by 1 base, with 13 bases between them. The CDR3 has 16 amino acids. CDR3 sequence reads: CASSLAGTGRNTEAFF. The CDR3 nucleotides read TGCGCCAGCAGCTTGGCCGGCACAGGTCGGAACACTGAAGCTTTCTTT. Full variable domain (missing parts from reference TRBV5-1 and TRBJ1-1): KAGVTQTPRYLIKTRGQQVTLSCSPISGHRSVSWYQQTPGQGLQFLFEYFSETQRNKGNFPGRFSGRQFSNSRSEMNVSTLELGDSALYLCASSLAGTGRNTEAFFGQGTRLTVV.

This chain links TRBV2 with TRBJ1-4, with 7 bases aligning to TRBD1. The germline CDR1 and CDR2 sequences are SNHLY and FYNNEI. There are 14 residues in the CDR3. V gave up 6 bases and J gave up 4 bases; unmatched junction bases: 5. CDR3 coding DNA: TGTGCCAGCAGGAGGGACAGTTTTAATGAAAAACTGTTTTTT. Protein: CASRRDSFNEKLFF.

This CDR3 is CASSPGGLGSPLHF. The CDR3 DNA is TGTGCCAGCAGTCCAGGAGGTCTGGGTTCACCCCTCCACTTT. V gene TRBV27 combines with J gene TRBJ1-6; the D is unclear. CDR3 size: 14 residues. Germline V gene data show CDR1 as MNHEY and CDR2 as SMNVEV (reference sequence). V lost 5 bases and J lost 9, with 14 bases in between.

The chain recombines TRBV5-1 with TRBJ2-5; 8 nucleotides match TRBD1. Trimming cost V 4 bases and J 5 bases; bases outside gene matches: 10. From germline, CDR1 is SGHRS and CDR2 YFSETQ. This CDR3 has 15 residues. CDR3 sequence reads: CASSATPRGPETQYF. The CDR3 bases are TGCGCCAGCAGCGCAACCCCCAGGGGGCCCGAGACCCAGTACTTC.

The gene calls are TRBV9 and TRBJ1-5; D is uncertain. The CDR3 runs to 14 residues. With 0 bases removed from V and 4 bases from J, the gap between germline ends came to 8 bases. Germline CDR1 and CDR2: SGDLS and YYNGEE. The CDR3 region has the DNA TGTGCCAGCAGCGTAGGAGGGTTAAATCAGCCCCAGCATTTT. Translation gives CASSVGGLNQPQHF. The full variable domain, completed using reference TRBV9 and TRBJ1-5, is DSGVTQTPKHLITATGQRVTLRCSPRSGDLSVYWYQQSLDQGLQFLIQYYNGEERAKGNILERFSAQQFPDLHSELNLSSLELGDSALYFCASSVGGLNQPQHFGDGTRLSIL.

V gene TRBV27 combines with J gene TRBJ2-7, with 7 nucleotides matching TRBD1. CDR1 is MNHEY and CDR2 is SMNVEV in the germline V gene (reference sequence). The CDR3 is 16 residues long. V was clipped by 3 bases and J by 3 bases; unmatched bases: 11. CDR3 in DNA: TGTGCCAGCAGTTTTGCCGGGACAGTTCGATTCTACGAGCAGTACTTC. It translates to CASSFAGTVRFYEQYF.

V and J are TRBV5-1 and TRBJ2-3; D remains ambiguous. The ends were cut back, 0 bases at V and 8 bases at J, with 16 bases in the middle. This CDR3 contains 15 residues. Germline V gene data show CDR1 as SGHRS and CDR2 as YFSETQ. The CDR3 sequence: CASSLGDLRFVTQYF. The CDR3 DNA is TGCGCCAGCAGCTTGGGTGACCTACGGTTCGTTACGCAGTATTTT.

The chain couples TRBV10-2 to TRBJ2-1; D is perhaps TRBD1 or TRBD2 (5 bases each). CDR1 is WSHSY, CDR2 SAAADI, per germline. Trimming cost V 6 bases and J 8 bases, with 8 bases left between them. The CDR3 extends over 11 amino acids. The CDR3 DNA reads TGCGCCAGCAGCCAGGGACATGAGCAGTTCTTC. This encodes CASSQGHEQFF.

The genes are TRBV19 and TRBJ2-3; 14 bases are shared with TRBD2. The junction had 7 bases not matched to a gene; V was cut back by 5 bases and J by 0 bases. Germline CDR1 LNHDA, CDR2 SQIVND (reference sequence). This CDR3 is 18 amino acids long. The CDR3 sequence: CASSPGLAGEWSTDTQYF. For the CDR3, the DNA is TGTGCCAGTAGTCCGGGACTAGCGGGAGAGTGGAGCACAGATACGCAGTATTTT.

This clone was counted a few times. This chain joins TRBV7-9 and TRBJ2-2; 13 nucleotides match TRBD2. CDR1 and CDR2 from the germline V gene are SEHNR and FQNEAQ (reference sequence). CDR3 length equals 18 residues. Trimming at V came to 1 base and at J to 4 bases, leaving 6 bases not matched to a gene. Written as DNA, the CDR3 is TGTGCCAGCAGCTTAGGCGGACTAGCGGGAGTTCGCACCGGGGAGCTGTTTTTT. This gives the protein CASSLGGLAGVRTGELFF.